These 30 T cell receptor beta chains came from one sample sequenced in a study of spatial heterogeneity in lung cancer. The time point: sample taken at primary tumor resection. Whole RNA, which was extracted from tumor, nontumor lung tissue or frozen PBMC, was sequenced without any cell sorting. TCRdb re-called the 5' RACE reads with MiXCR, one entry per CDR3 protein. The sample lists approximately 9,000 distinct CDR3 sequences, about 4.5% occurring once. The sample here was PBMCs, taken at surgery. These receptors were taken from a male donor with early-stage non-small cell lung cancer.

Judged by abundance, this clonotype is medium-sized. This beta chain is an off-target read within a library intended for alpha chains, so its frequency means little. The chain couples TRBV5-1 to TRBJ2-5, with a possible D match to TRBD1 (6 bases). In germline, CDR1 is SGHRS, CDR2 YFSETQ. Trimming pared 5 bases from V and 4 bases from J, leaving 12 bases between. The CDR3 is made up of 13 amino acids. CDR3 in DNA: TGCGCCAGCAGTTCTCAGGGGACAGAGACCCAGTACTTC. Translated: CASSSQGTETQYF. Drawing the rest from reference TRBV5-1 and TRBJ2-5, the complete variable domain is KAGVTQTPRYLIKTRGQQVTLSCSPISGHRSVSWYQQTPGQGLQFLFEYFSETQRNKGNFPGRFSGRQFSNSRSEMNVSTLELGDSALYLCASSSQGTETQYFGPGTRLLVL.

In this sample, this clonotype turned up many times. This beta chain is off target for a library built for alpha chains, so its abundance means little. The chain joins TRBV4-3 to TRBJ2-1; D unresolved. Germline-derived CDR1 and CDR2 are LGHNA and YSLEER. V was shortened by 1 base and J by 5 bases, with 9 bases between the two germline ends. This CDR3 has 14 residues. CDR3 DNA: TGCGCCAGCAGCCAAGTAGTCCTGGACAATGAGCAGTTCTTC. Its protein product is CASSQVVLDNEQFF.

This clonotype showed up many times. The library was designed around alpha chains, so this beta chain is a stray read whose abundance carries little weight. The J gene is TRBJ1-5, the V gene TRBV9, with a tentative D call TRBD1 (6 bases). In germline, CDR1 is SGDLS, CDR2 YYNGEE. The length of the CDR3 is 15 residues. Trimming cost V 4 bases and J 7 bases, with 18 bases left between them. CDR3 sequence reads: CASSPWDTLGQPQHF. The DNA of the CDR3 is TGTGCCAGCAGCCCCTGGGACACCCTAGGACAGCCCCAGCATTTT.

There are many counts of this clonotype. This beta chain turned up in a library designed for alpha chains; as an off-target read, its abundance says little. The CDR3 loop reads CASRLLANYGYTF. In DNA form, the CDR3 reads TGTGCCAGCAGACTCTTGGCTAACTATGGCTACACCTTC. The chain couples TRBV2 to TRBJ1-2; D is undetermined. The V and J ends lost 6 bases and 0 bases respectively, with 8 bases between them. Germline CDR1 and CDR2: SNHLY and FYNNEI. This CDR3 comprises 13 residues.

This clonotype has more than one count but fewer than ten. The size of this beta chain means little, since it is a stray read in a library made for alpha chains. V and J are TRBV20-1 and TRBJ1-4; TRBD1 agrees at 7 bases. Germline V gene sequence: CDR1 DFQATT, CDR2 SNEGSKA (reference sequence). The CDR3 covers 14 residues. With V trimmed by 4 bases and J by 10 bases, 12 bases remained unmatched. CDR3 in amino acids: CSAKDRIRPGKLFF. Written as DNA, the CDR3 is TGCAGTGCTAAGGACAGGATACGGCCCGGAAAACTGTTTTTT.

This clonotype showed up many times. This beta chain is a stray sequence in a library constructed for alpha chains; its clone size is not meaningful. The V gene is TRBV28, the J gene TRBJ1-5; unclear D gene. This CDR3 has 12 residues. Trimming took off 6 bases at V and 5 bases at J, with 8 bases between the two ends. Germline V gene sequence: CDR1 MDHEN, CDR2 SYDVKM. The CDR3 region has the DNA TGTGCCAGCAGACCGGGCGATCAGCCCCAGCATTTT. This gives the protein CASRPGDQPQHF. The whole variable domain, filled in from reference TRBV28 and TRBJ1-5, reads DVKVTQSSRYLVKRTGEKVFLECVQDMDHENMFWYRQDPGLGLRLIYFSYDVKMKEKGDIPEGYSVSREKKERFSLILESASTNQTSMYLCASRPGDQPQHFGDGTRLSIL.

This clonotype was seen at least ten times. As an off-target read in a library built for alpha chains, this beta chain has a frequency of little significance. The chain employs TRBV6-1 and TRBJ2-1, with 11 positions matching TRBD2. The germline CDR1 and CDR2 sequences are MNHNS and SASEGT. Germline trimming cut 6 bases from V and 2 bases from J; bases unmatched to any gene: 6. The CDR3 extends over 16 amino acids. The CDR3 sequence: CASRDRLAGTYNEQFF. The CDR3 coding sequence is TGTGCCAGCAGAGACCGACTAGCGGGGACCTACAATGAGCAGTTCTTC.

This clonotype is medium-sized by share. This beta chain represents an off-target read in a library built for alpha chains; its size is of limited meaning. The chain uses TRBV29-1 and TRBJ2-3; TRBD1 might be the D (6 bases). The CDR3 totals 14 residues. Germline V gene lookup returns CDR1 SQVTM and CDR2 ANQGSEA. The V end lost 4 bases, the J end lost 2 bases, and 13 bases lay between the germline ends. The CDR3 reads CSVVWQGLTDTQYF. DNA of the CDR3: TGCAGCGTTGTTTGGCAGGGGCTCACAGATACGCAGTATTTT.

This clonotype was seen ten or more times. This beta chain is an off-target read within a library intended for alpha chains, so its frequency means little. The chain has TRBV9 and TRBJ2-5; tentative D call: TRBD2 (6 bases). Germline loops: CDR1 SGDLS, CDR2 YYNGEE. V lost 0 bases and J 5 bases, leaving 11 bases between the germline ends. The CDR3 is made up of 14 amino acids. The CDR3, as DNA: TGTGCCAGCAGCGTAGGCGGAGGAGGGGAGACCCAGTACTTC. Amino acids: CASSVGGGGETQYF.

Note on this clonotype: Found in a library prepared for alpha chains, this beta chain is an off-target read, and its abundance has little meaning. The chain is built from TRBV18 and TRBJ1-1; D remains unclear. This CDR3 has 12 residues. Germline V gives CDR1 KGHSH, CDR2 LQKENI. Trimming removed 3 bases at V and 5 bases at J, with 7 bases between. The CDR3 region has the DNA TGTGCCAGCTCACCCAAAGAGACTGAAGCTTTCTTT. It is translated as CASSPKETEAFF.

Note on this clonotype: In a library made to pick up alpha chains, this beta chain is a stray read with a size that means little. This chain connects TRBV2 to TRBJ1-2; the D gene is possibly TRBD1 (5 bases). The V gene lost 6 bases and the J gene lost 8 bases, with 28 bases spanning the gap. Germline V gives CDR1 SNHLY, CDR2 FYNNEI. CDR3 length: 17 amino acids. CDR3 sequence reads: CASRNGGLSGAHGGYTF. CDR3 coding DNA: TGTGCCAGCAGAAATGGGGGATTATCCGGGGCCCATGGCGGCTACACCTTC.

This clonotype appeared many times. The library was prepared for alpha chains; this beta chain is a stray read, so its frequency means little. The V call is TRBV7-9, the J call TRBJ1-1; weak D call: TRBD1 (5 bases). CDR3 size: 14 residues. CDR1 and CDR2 from the germline V gene are SEHNR and FQNEAQ (reference sequence). The V and J ends lost 5 bases and 7 bases respectively, with 17 bases between them. CDR3 sequence (DNA): TGTGCCAGCAGCCAACTGACAGACAGCAGTGAAGCTTTCTTT. Protein: CASSQLTDSSEAFF.

This clonotype has a count of ten or more. This beta chain is a stray sequence in a library constructed for alpha chains; its clone size is not meaningful. This sequence joins TRBV3-1 and TRBJ2-5; D is perhaps TRBD1 (8 bases). Germline CDR1 reads LGHDT; CDR2 reads YNNKEL (reference sequence). Trimming took off 4 bases at V and 6 bases at J, with 12 bases between the two ends. There are 13 residues in the CDR3. The CDR3 DNA sequence: TGTGCCAGCAGCCCACAGGGGGGGCAGACCCAGTACTTC. Encoded protein: CASSPQGGQTQYF.

Worth noting for this clonotype: This beta chain represents an off-target read in a library built for alpha chains; its size is of limited meaning. The rearrangement links TRBV29-1 to TRBJ2-5, with 11 positions matching TRBD1. Germline V gives CDR1 SQVTM, CDR2 ANQGSEA. The CDR3 is 13 residues long. The trim removed 6 bases at V and 5 bases at J, leaving 5 bases unmatched. The CDR3 loop reads CSVGTGGSETQYF. The CDR3 DNA sequence: TGCAGCGTCGGGACAGGGGGGTCGGAGACCCAGTACTTC.

This clonotype was recorded many times. Being off target in a library aimed at alpha chains, this beta chain has a size of little meaning. The chain recombines TRBV4-3 with TRBJ1-1; weak D call: TRBD1 (6 bases). The CDR3 loop spans 16 amino acids. Per the germline V gene, CDR1 is LGHNA and CDR2 is YSLEER. V was pared by 2 bases and J by 0 bases, with 13 bases between. This chain's CDR3 is CASSQYTGLMNTEAFF. As DNA, the CDR3 is TGCGCCAGCAGCCAATACACAGGGTTGATGAACACTGAAGCTTTCTTT.

About this clonotype: This beta chain is a stray read from a library made for alpha chains; its abundance is not meaningful. This chain uses TRBV6-1 with TRBJ1-5; tentative D call: TRBD1 (5 bases). Trimming left V 2 bases short and J 0 bases short, with 11 bases between. This CDR3 has 16 residues. The germline V gene encodes CDR1 MNHNS and CDR2 SASEGT. Written as DNA, the CDR3 is TGTGCCAGCAGTGAAAGAGGGACTTATAGCAATCAGCCCCAGCATTTT. Its translation is CASSERGTYSNQPQHF.

This clonotype was seen at least ten times. This beta chain is an unintended read in a library built for alpha chains; its size means little. J is TRBJ2-3 and V is TRBV3-1; unclear D gene. CDR3 size: 12 residues. CDR1 and CDR2 (germline): LGHDT, YNNKEL (reference sequence). V was shortened by 4 bases and J by 10 bases, with 12 bases between the two germline ends. CDR3 sequence reads: CASSPDLQSQYF. CDR3 DNA: TGTGCCAGCAGCCCGGACCTGCAGTCGCAGTATTTT.

On this clonotype itself: A much larger clone lies one base from this, so it may be a read error. In a library made to pick up alpha chains, this beta chain is a stray read with a size that means little. The chain recombines TRBV7-9 with TRBJ1-6; D unresolved. V lost 4 bases to trimming and J lost 5 bases, with 12 bases between them. The CDR3 extends over 15 amino acids. The V gene's germline CDR1 is SEHNR and CDR2 FQNEAQ (reference sequence). CDR3 nucleotides: TGTGCCAGCAGCTATAAGGAGGGAGATAATTCACCCCTCCACTTT. This codes for CASSYKEGDNSPLHF.

This clonotype is medium-sized in the sample. In a library made to pick up alpha chains, this beta chain is a stray read with a size that means little. The chain links TRBV20-1 to TRBJ2-2; tentative D call: TRBD2 (5 bases). The V end was cut by 1 base, the J end by 6 bases, with 15 bases between. CDR1 and CDR2 from the germline V gene are DFQATT and SNEGSKA (reference sequence). The CDR3 extends over 15 amino acids. The CDR3 region has the DNA TGCAGTGCTAGAGTTAATTCTCGGGGTGCCGGGGAGCTGTTTTTT. As protein: CSARVNSRGAGELFF.

Within the sample, this clonotype is medium-sized. For a library built for alpha chains, this beta chain is a stray read; little rests on its size. The chain carries TRBV7-8 and TRBJ2-1; 10 bases map to TRBD2. After removal of 4 bases from V and 2 bases from J, the junction contained 2 bases not matched to a gene. The germline gives CDR1 SGHVS, CDR2 FQNEAQ. The CDR3 loop spans 15 amino acids. The CDR3 here is CASSYSGGAYNEQFF. CDR3 coding DNA: TGTGCCAGCAGCTACAGCGGGGGGGCCTACAATGAGCAGTTCTTC.

Ten or more counts support this clonotype. The size of this beta chain means little, since it is a stray read in a library made for alpha chains. This chain uses TRBV11-2 with TRBJ1-6; D is possibly TRBD1 (6 bases). Trimming removed 5 bases at V and 10 bases at J, with 15 bases between. CDR1 is SGHAT and CDR2 is FQNNGV in the germline V gene. This CDR3 has 14 residues. The chain's CDR3 is CASSPNLQGSPLHF. The CDR3 bases are TGTGCCAGCAGCCCTAACCTACAGGGCTCACCCCTCCACTTT.

Within the sample, this clonotype is medium-sized. Being off target in a library aimed at alpha chains, this beta chain has a size of little meaning. The chain recombines TRBV7-2 with TRBJ1-6; 8 bases fit TRBD1. This CDR3 comprises 14 residues. V shed 8 bases, J shed 8 bases, and the junction held 8 bases outside the gene matches. Germline loops: CDR1 SGHTA, CDR2 FQGNSA. This CDR3 reads CASRRDRGDSPLHF. CDR3 coding DNA: TGTGCCAGCCGCCGCGACAGGGGAGATTCACCCCTCCACTTT. Supplemented by reference TRBV7-2 and TRBJ1-6, the full variable domain reads GAGVSQSPSNKVTEKGKDVELRCDPISGHTALYWYRQSLGQGLEFLIYFQGNSAPDKSGLPSDRFSAERTGGSVSTLTIQRTQQEDSAVYLCASRRDRGDSPLHFGNGTRLTVT.

This clonotype was observed many times. This beta chain turned up in a library designed for alpha chains; as an off-target read, its abundance says little. The V call is TRBV7-2, the J call TRBJ1-4; the D gene is possibly TRBD1 (6 bases). CDR3 length: 14 residues. With 2 bases removed from V and 7 bases from J, the gap between germline ends came to 11 bases. The germline V gene encodes CDR1 SGHTA and CDR2 FQGNSA. CDR3 amino acids: CASSLNRVAEKLFF. CDR3 nucleotide sequence: TGTGCCAGCAGCTTAAACAGGGTAGCTGAAAAACTGTTTTTT.

This clonotype has only a few counts. This beta chain appears as a stray read in a library generated for alpha chains; its size is not informative. The chain carries TRBV20-1 and TRBJ2-3; 9 bases map to TRBD2. The J segment lost 1 base and the V segment lost 7 bases, leaving 9 bases of the junction unmatched. Germline assignment: CDR1 DFQATT and CDR2 SNEGSKA (reference sequence). CDR3 length: 15 residues. As DNA, the CDR3 is TGCAGTGTCCCCCGCGGCGGGGGGGGCACAGATACGCAGTATTTT. Residues: CSVPRGGGGTDTQYF.

In this sample, this clonotype is medium-sized. This beta chain slipped into a library made for alpha chains as a stray read, so its size is not meaningful. CDR3 DNA sequence: TGTGCCAGCAGCTTAGCGTCAGGGGCTAGCGAGCAGTACTTC. Its translation: CASSLASGASEQYF. The chain uses TRBV7-6 and TRBJ2-7; possible D gene TRBD1, 6 bases. Trimming left V 0 bases short and J 6 bases short, with 12 bases between. The CDR3 has 14 amino acids. Germline lookup yields CDR1 SGHVS and CDR2 FNYEAQ.

This clonotype is medium-sized in the sample. Since the library was made to target alpha chains, this beta chain is a stray read and its abundance is not meaningful. The rearrangement joins TRBV28 to TRBJ1-4; 7 bases agree with TRBD1. The CDR3 is 13 amino acids. V lost 7 bases and J lost 5; bases outside the gene matches: 4. CDR1 MDHEN and CDR2 SYDVKM come from the germline V gene. The CDR3 here is CASIATGNEKLFF. The CDR3, as DNA: TGTGCCAGCATCGCGACAGGGAATGAAAAACTGTTTTTT. The whole variable domain, remainder taken from reference TRBV28 and TRBJ1-4, is DVKVTQSSRYLVKRTGEKVFLECVQDMDHENMFWYRQDPGLGLRLIYFSYDVKMKEKGDIPEGYSVSREKKERFSLILESASTNQTSMYLCASIATGNEKLFFGSGTQLSVL.

This clonotype appeared many times. This beta chain was picked up by a library intended for alpha chains and is off target, so its count carries little meaning. The chain recombines TRBV9 with TRBJ2-2; 7 bases match TRBD1. The V and J ends lost 3 bases and 0 bases, in that order; junction bases with no gene match: 2. Looked up from germline, CDR1 is SGDLS and CDR2 is YYNGEE. The CDR3 is 15 residues long. CDR3 residues: CASSATGTNTGELFF. The CDR3 region has the DNA TGTGCCAGCAGCGCGACAGGGACGAACACCGGGGAGCTGTTTTTT.

With regard to this clonotype: A library made for alpha chains picked up this beta chain off target, so its size means little. The chain has TRBV6-5 and TRBJ1-5; TRBD1 is a possible D gene (6 bases). The germline CDR1 and CDR2 sequences are MNHEY and SVGAGI. This CDR3 region has 13 residues. V lost 4 bases and J 5 bases, leaving 9 bases between the germline ends. This chain's CDR3 is CASSWSGDQPQHF. As DNA, the CDR3 is TGTGCCAGCAGTTGGTCAGGGGATCAGCCCCAGCATTTT.

By its share, this clonotype is medium-sized. For a library built for alpha chains, this beta chain is a stray read; little rests on its size. This chain joins TRBV10-3 and TRBJ2-2; D is uncertain. This CDR3 is built from 14 residues. The V end lost 2 bases, the J end lost 6 bases, and 10 bases lay between the germline ends. Germline CDR1 reads ENHRY; CDR2 reads SYGVKD. CDR3 sequence reads: CAISESLLPGELFF. The CDR3 coding sequence is TGTGCCATCAGTGAGAGTTTGCTTCCCGGGGAGCTGTTTTTT.

This clonotype has a count of ten or more. A library prepared for alpha chains yielded this beta chain as an off-target read; its size is of little meaning. This chain joins TRBV25-1 and TRBJ1-4, with no clear D. Germline CDR1 reads MGHDK; CDR2 reads SYGVNS. This CDR3 has 13 residues. Trimming removed 6 bases from V and 5 bases from J, with 10 bases in between. The CDR3 sequence is CASSGWQNEKLFF. The CDR3 DNA sequence: TGTGCCAGCAGCGGGTGGCAAAATGAAAAACTGTTTTTT. Based on the CDR3 plus reference TRBV25-1 and TRBJ1-4, the full variable domain is EADIYQTPRYLVIGTGKKITLECSQTMGHDKMYWYQQDPGMELHLIHYSYGVNSTEKGDLSSESTVSRIRTEHFPLTLESARPSHTSQYLCASSGWQNEKLFFGSGTQLSVL.